The 25 T cell receptor beta chains below were found in one sample sequenced in a study of T cell repertoires in aging, cancer and after chemotherapy (dated by TCRdb to between 2018 and 2021). Instrument used: Illumina MiSeq. Using a mixed TRB-A/B primer pool, multiplex touch-down PCR amplified rearranged TRB sequences covering the V, D and J segments. Through fastp at Q25 and MiXCR, TCRdb rebuilt clones from the public reads, retaining in-frame beta chains. Each CDR3 protein gets just one entry, which takes the most common genes and DNA from the rows behind it. A total of about 4,300 distinct CDR3 sequences appear in this sample, 30% to 45% of them only once. The ten largest make up approximately 3.6% of the sample. Instead of sorted cells or RNA, genomic DNA extracted from peripheral blood served as the source for amplifying TCR beta rearrangements. Specimen: blood. The source of these receptors is a human donor with a blood cancer.

The chain recombines TRBV14 with TRBJ2-5; 8 nucleotides align to TRBD1. CDR3 length: 14 residues. Germline CDR1 and CDR2: SGHDN and FVKESK. Unmatched junction bases numbered 7, after V lost 5 bases and J lost 5 bases. CDR3 nucleotides: TGTGCCAGCAGCGGACAGGGATTACGGGAGACCCAGTACTTC. It translates to CASSGQGLRETQYF.

This chain connects TRBV5-4 to TRBJ2-3, with TRBD2 matching over 10 bases. There are 18 residues in the CDR3. The J segment lost 4 bases and the V segment lost 4 bases, leaving 15 bases of the junction unmatched. Germline V CDR1 and CDR2: SGHNT, YYREEE (reference sequence). CDR3 nucleotide sequence: TGTGCCAGCAGCGCGGGTATTCCCAGCGGGAGGGGCGCAGATACGCAGTATTTT. This encodes CASSAGIPSGRGADTQYF.

The chain is built from TRBV4-2 and TRBJ1-2; D call uncertain. Looked up from germline, CDR1 is LGHNA and CDR2 is YNFKEQ. This CDR3 has 14 amino acids. The V and J ends lost 1 base and 3 bases respectively, with 9 bases between them. CDR3 residues: CASSQADRDYGYTF. CDR3 bases: TGTGCCAGCAGCCAAGCGGACCGAGACTATGGCTACACCTTC.

The chain recombines TRBV6-5 with TRBJ2-5; no definite D call. The CDR3 is 12 amino acids. Deletions cut 5 bases from V and 5 bases from J, with 9 bases between. Looked up from germline, CDR1 is MNHEY and CDR2 is SVGAGI. In DNA, the CDR3 is TGTGCCAGCAGTCCCGTAGGGGAGACCCAGTACTTC. Translating it yields CASSPVGETQYF.

Worth noting for this clonotype: A read error may be the cause here, since a much bigger clone is one base away. This chain connects TRBV19 to TRBJ2-7; D not resolved. Trimming cost V 4 bases and J 0 bases, with 10 bases left between them. Germline loops: CDR1 LNHDA, CDR2 SQIVND (reference sequence). This CDR3 has 14 amino acids. The chain's CDR3 is CASSRSESSYEQYF. CDR3 nucleotides: TGTGCCAGTAGTAGGTCGGAGAGCTCCTACGAGCAGTACTTC.

The chain combines TRBV11-2 with TRBJ2-1; 8 bases line up with TRBD2. This CDR3 comprises 15 residues. Germline V gene sequence: CDR1 SGHAT, CDR2 FQNNGV. V lost 1 base to trimming and J lost 8 bases; unmatched junction nucleotides: 7. The chain's CDR3 is CASSLASGWEYEQFF. The CDR3, as DNA: TGTGCCAGCAGCTTAGCTAGCGGGTGGGAATATGAGCAGTTCTTC. The variable domain in full, completed from reference TRBV11-2 and TRBJ2-1, reads EAGVAQSPRYKIIEKRQSVAFWCNPISGHATLYWYQQILGQGPKLLIQFQNNGVVDDSQLPKDRFSAERLKGVDSTLKIQPAKLEDSAVYLCASSLASGWEYEQFFGPGTRLTVL.

The rearrangement uses TRBV7-2 and TRBJ2-1, with a weak D call TRBD2 (6 bases). This CDR3 has 11 amino acids. Germline CDR1 and CDR2: SGHTA and FQGNSA. Between the trimmed V and J ends, which lost 4 bases and 15 bases, there was a span of 13 bases. CDR3 loop: CASSSQRVGFF. Written as DNA, the CDR3 is TGTGCCAGCAGCTCACAGCGGGTGGGGTTCTTC.

The chain is built from TRBV30 and TRBJ2-2, with 8 bases identical to TRBD2. CDR3 length: 17 residues. V was pared by 1 base and J by 5 bases, with 12 bases of the junction left unmatched. Germline V gene data show CDR1 as GTSNPN and CDR2 as SVGIG (reference sequence). Written as DNA, the CDR3 is TGTGCCTGGAGTGGCCTAGCGGGCCGAGGACGAACCGGGGAGCTGTTTTTT. The encoded protein is CAWSGLAGRGRTGELFF. The whole variable domain, filled in from reference TRBV30 and TRBJ2-2, reads SQTIHQWPATLVQPVGSPLSLECTVEGTSNPNLYWYRQAAGRGLQLLFYSVGIGQISSEVPQNLSASRPQDRQFILSSKKLLLSDSGFYLCAWSGLAGRGRTGELFFGEGSRLTVL.

This clonotype was seen more than once but under ten times. The chain carries TRBV7-9 and TRBJ2-3, with 7 nucleotides matching TRBD1. Germline-derived CDR1 and CDR2 are SEHNR and FQNEAQ (reference sequence). This CDR3 has 14 amino acids. The V segment lost 4 bases and the J segment 2 bases; nucleotides outside the gene matches: 3. The CDR3 loop reads CASSSDRHTDTQYF. The CDR3 DNA sequence: TGTGCCAGCAGCTCGGACAGGCACACAGATACGCAGTATTTT.

This clonotype was observed a handful of times. This chain links TRBV6-1 with TRBJ2-1, with D perhaps TRBD2 (7 bases). Germline assignment: CDR1 MNHNS and CDR2 SASEGT. V lost 4 bases to trimming and J lost 7 bases, with 11 bases between them. CDR3 length: 13 residues. DNA for the CDR3: TGTGCCAGCAGTGGGGGGGGCCTAAATGAGCAGTTCTTC. It is translated as CASSGGGLNEQFF.

The chain carries TRBV18 and TRBJ1-5; D ambiguous. The ends were cut back, 6 bases at V and 4 bases at J, with 16 bases in the middle. Germline V gives CDR1 KGHSH, CDR2 LQKENI. This CDR3 is built from 15 residues. The CDR3 reads CASSLTPGSNQPQHF. In DNA form, the CDR3 reads TGTGCCAGCTCCCTCACCCCCGGGAGTAATCAGCCCCAGCATTTT.

By frequency in the sample, this clonotype is medium-sized. This CDR3 reads CASSTRALGREKLFF. The CDR3 DNA reads as TGTGCCAGCAGTACGCGGGCGCTGGGGCGGGAAAAACTGTTTTTT. The V call is TRBV27, the J call TRBJ1-4, with a possible D match to TRBD1 (5 bases). Germline CDR1 MNHEY, CDR2 SMNVEV (reference sequence). The germline V and J ends were trimmed by 5 bases and 8 bases, with 18 bases remaining between them. The CDR3 has 15 amino acids. The full variable domain, completed using reference TRBV27 and TRBJ1-4, is EAQVTQNPRYLITVTGKKLTVTCSQNMNHEYMSWYRQDPGLGLRQIYYSMNVEVTDKGDVPEGYKVSRKEKRNFPLILESPSPNQTSLYFCASSTRALGREKLFFGSGTQLSVL.

The chain joins TRBV5-6 to TRBJ2-5; D remains unclear. Germline V gives CDR1 SGHDT, CDR2 YYEEEE. The germline V and J ends were trimmed by 2 bases and 0 bases, with 17 bases remaining between them. The CDR3 loop spans 17 amino acids. The CDR3 loop reads CASSLTGVGRYQETQYF. The CDR3 DNA is TGTGCCAGCAGCTTAACCGGCGTGGGCAGATACCAAGAGACCCAGTACTTC.

J is TRBJ2-7 and V is TRBV5-6; TRBD1 might be the D (5 bases). Looked up from germline, CDR1 is SGHDT and CDR2 is YYEEEE. This CDR3 comprises 13 residues. V gave up 3 bases and J gave up 5 bases, with 12 bases separating them. DNA for the CDR3: TGTGCCAGCAGCTATCAGGGCAGCCACGAGCAGTACTTC. Protein: CASSYQGSHEQYF.

This clonotype was counted once. The chain carries TRBV12-3 or TRBV12-4 and TRBJ2-5; D remains ambiguous. This CDR3 has 13 residues. V gave up 5 bases and J gave up 2 bases, with 9 bases separating them. CDR3 sequence reads: CASSGDLQETQYF. The CDR3 DNA reads TGTGCCAGCAGTGGGGATCTTCAAGAGACCCAGTACTTC.

V usage is TRBV19 and J usage is TRBJ1-5; 8 bases agree with TRBD1. Unmatched junction bases numbered 6, after V lost 9 bases and J lost 2 bases. Per germline, CDR1 LNHDA and CDR2 SQIVND (reference sequence). The CDR3 is 14 residues long. DNA for the CDR3: TGTGCCAGCAAACCGGGACAGGGCAATCAGCCCCAGCATTTT. Encoded protein: CASKPGQGNQPQHF.

Comments on this clonotype: A much larger clone differs from this one at a single base, so this may be a read error. The V and J genes are TRBV30 and TRBJ2-3, with D possibly being TRBD1 (6 bases). CDR3 size: 15 residues. The V gene's germline CDR1 is GTSNPN and CDR2 SVGIG (reference sequence). CDR3 in amino acids: CSWSNRVRSTDTQYF. The CDR3 DNA is TGTTCCTGGAGCAACAGGGTGAGAAGCACAGATACGCAGTATTTT.

This clonotype is categorized as medium-sized (0.01 to 0.1%). This rearrangement joins TRBV5-6 to TRBJ2-2; perhaps TRBD2 as D (5 bases). CDR1 is SGHDT and CDR2 is YYEEEE in the germline V gene. CDR3 length: 14 amino acids. Trimming pared 4 bases from V and 3 bases from J, leaving 10 bases between. CDR3 in amino acids: CASSGGRDTGELFF. The CDR3 region has the DNA TGTGCCAGCAGCGGAGGACGGGACACCGGGGAGCTGTTTTTT.

The J gene is TRBJ1-2, the V gene TRBV12-3 or TRBV12-4; TRBD1 is a possible D gene (5 bases). This CDR3 region has 14 residues. V lost 6 bases and J 4 bases, leaving 15 bases between the germline ends. The CDR3 DNA reads TGTGCCAGCAGCCCCGGGACGCGGGGCTATGGCTACACCTTC. Its translation: CASSPGTRGYGYTF.

The chain combines TRBV5-1 with TRBJ2-1, with D perhaps given as TRBD1 or TRBD2 (5 bases each). Trimming pared 2 bases from V and 7 bases from J, leaving 13 bases between. This CDR3 is built from 14 residues. The germline V gene encodes CDR1 SGHRS and CDR2 YFSETQ. The CDR3 nucleotides are TGCGCCAGCAGCTTTCCCGGGACCCAAAATGAGCAGTTCTTC. Encoded protein: CASSFPGTQNEQFF.

V and J are TRBV9 and TRBJ2-1; tentative D call: TRBD2 (5 bases). CDR1 is SGDLS, CDR2 YYNGEE, per germline. This CDR3 is built from 14 residues. Trimming took off 0 bases at V and 4 bases at J, with 8 bases between the two ends. CDR3 loop: CASSVAGSYNEQFF. In DNA, the CDR3 is TGTGCCAGCAGCGTAGCGGGAAGTTACAATGAGCAGTTCTTC.

This rearrangement joins TRBV5-1 to TRBJ2-7, with TRBD2 identical over 11 bases. V dropped 0 bases and J dropped 2; count of bases not matched to a gene: 1. CDR3 size: 15 residues. In germline, CDR1 is SGHRS, CDR2 YFSETQ. CDR3 DNA sequence: TGCGCCAGCAGCTTGGGGACTAGCGGGCCCTACGAGCAGTACTTC. This translates into CASSLGTSGPYEQYF.

This clonotype has a handful of counts. The gene calls are TRBV10-3 and TRBJ1-4, with D uncertain. The CDR3 runs to 14 residues. The V gene's germline CDR1 is ENHRY and CDR2 SYGVKD. The ends were cut back, 6 bases at V and 4 bases at J, with 12 bases in the middle. The CDR3 loop is CAISERGGNEKLFF. The CDR3 region has the DNA TGTGCCATCAGCGAGCGGGGTGGTAATGAAAAACTGTTTTTT.

This clonotype was picked up a small number of times. The rearrangement joins TRBV7-9 to TRBJ1-6; D not certain. Per the germline V gene, CDR1 is SEHNR and CDR2 is FQNEAQ (reference sequence). With 2 bases removed from V and 8 bases from J, the gap between germline ends came to 7 bases. This CDR3 is built from 13 residues. Here the CDR3 reads CASSLSGDSPLHF. The CDR3 DNA sequence: TGTGCCAGCAGCTTATCTGGAGATTCACCCCTCCACTTT.

The V gene is TRBV5-8, the J gene TRBJ2-3; D tentatively reads TRBD1 or TRBD2 (5 bases each). The CDR3 spans 12 residues. Germline CDR1 SGHTS, CDR2 YDEGEE. V was cut by 2 bases and J by 9 bases, with 10 bases left in between. The CDR3 sequence: CASSFYGTTQYF. The CDR3, as DNA: TGTGCCAGCAGCTTTTATGGGACGACGCAGTATTTT.